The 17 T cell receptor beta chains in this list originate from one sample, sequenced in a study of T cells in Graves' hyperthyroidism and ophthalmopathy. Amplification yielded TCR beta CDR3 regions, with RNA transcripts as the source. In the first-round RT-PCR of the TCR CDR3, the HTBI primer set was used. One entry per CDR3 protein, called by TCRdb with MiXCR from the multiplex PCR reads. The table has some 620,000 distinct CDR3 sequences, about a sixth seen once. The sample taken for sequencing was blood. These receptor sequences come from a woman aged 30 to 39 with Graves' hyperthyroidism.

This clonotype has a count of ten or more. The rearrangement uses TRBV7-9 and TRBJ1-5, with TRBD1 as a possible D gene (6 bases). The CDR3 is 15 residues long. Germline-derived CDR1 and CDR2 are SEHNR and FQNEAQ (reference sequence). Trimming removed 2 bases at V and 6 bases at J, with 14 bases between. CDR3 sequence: CASSLHTGSFQPQHF. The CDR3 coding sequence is TGTGCCAGCAGCTTACATACAGGGAGCTTTCAGCCCCAGCATTTT.

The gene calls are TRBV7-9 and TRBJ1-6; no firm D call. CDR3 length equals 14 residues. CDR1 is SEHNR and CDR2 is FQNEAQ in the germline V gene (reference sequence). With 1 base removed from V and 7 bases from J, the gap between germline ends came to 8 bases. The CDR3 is CASSLGRQNSPLHF. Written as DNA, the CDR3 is TGTGCCAGCAGCTTAGGACGGCAGAATTCACCCCTCCACTTT.

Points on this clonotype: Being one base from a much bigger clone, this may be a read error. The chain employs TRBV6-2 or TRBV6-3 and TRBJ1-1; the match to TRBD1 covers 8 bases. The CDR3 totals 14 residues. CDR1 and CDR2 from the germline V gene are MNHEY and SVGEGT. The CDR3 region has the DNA TGTGCCCTAGGTTCGACAGGGGATAACACTGAAGCTCTCTTT. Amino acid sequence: CALGSTGDNTEALF.

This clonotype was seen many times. The CDR3 nucleotides are TGCAGTGCTACCGACGGGAGGAGCTCCTACAATGAGCAGTTCTTC. Translated: CSATDGRSSYNEQFF. The rearrangement uses TRBV20-1 and TRBJ2-1; 7 nucleotides line up with TRBD2. V was pared by 4 bases and J by 0 bases, with 6 bases of the junction left unmatched. This CDR3 region has 15 residues. CDR1 is DFQATT and CDR2 is SNEGSKA in the germline V gene (reference sequence).

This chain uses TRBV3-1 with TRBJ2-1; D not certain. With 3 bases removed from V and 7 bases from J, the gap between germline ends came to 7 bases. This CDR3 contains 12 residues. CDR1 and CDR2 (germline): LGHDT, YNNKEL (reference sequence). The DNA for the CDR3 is TGTGCCAGCAGCCAGATTGGAAATGAGCAGTTCTTC. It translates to CASSQIGNEQFF.

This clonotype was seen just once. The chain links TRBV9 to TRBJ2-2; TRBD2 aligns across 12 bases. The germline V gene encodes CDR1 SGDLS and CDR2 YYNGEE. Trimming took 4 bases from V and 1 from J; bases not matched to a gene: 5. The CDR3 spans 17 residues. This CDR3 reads CASSSSSGRVNTGELFF. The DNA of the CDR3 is TGTGCCAGCAGCTCCTCTAGCGGGAGGGTGAACACCGGGGAGCTGTTTTTT.

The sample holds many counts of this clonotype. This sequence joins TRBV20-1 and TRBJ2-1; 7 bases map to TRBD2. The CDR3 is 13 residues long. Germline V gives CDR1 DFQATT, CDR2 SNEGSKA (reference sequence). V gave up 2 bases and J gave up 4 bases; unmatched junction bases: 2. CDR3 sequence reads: CSARTGGYNEQFF. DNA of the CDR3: TGCAGTGCTAGAACCGGGGGGTACAATGAGCAGTTCTTC.

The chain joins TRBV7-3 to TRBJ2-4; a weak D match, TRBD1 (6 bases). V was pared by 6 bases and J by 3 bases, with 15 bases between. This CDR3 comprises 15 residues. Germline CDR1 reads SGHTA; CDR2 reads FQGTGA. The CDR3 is CASRPTGRGKNIQYF. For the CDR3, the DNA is TGTGCCAGCAGACCCACAGGGAGAGGCAAAAACATTCAGTACTTC.

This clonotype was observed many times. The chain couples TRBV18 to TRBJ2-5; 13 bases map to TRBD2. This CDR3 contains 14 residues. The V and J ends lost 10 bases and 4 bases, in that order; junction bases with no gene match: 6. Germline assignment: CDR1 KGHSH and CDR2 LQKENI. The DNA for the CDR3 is TGTGCCACCGGGACTAGCGGGAACGGAGAGACCCAGTACTTC. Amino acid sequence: CATGTSGNGETQYF.

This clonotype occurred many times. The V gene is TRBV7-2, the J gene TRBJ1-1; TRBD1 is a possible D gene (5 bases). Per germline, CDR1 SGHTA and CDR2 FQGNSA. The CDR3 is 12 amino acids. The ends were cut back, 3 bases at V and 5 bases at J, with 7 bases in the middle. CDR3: CASSFRVTEAFF. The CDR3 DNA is TGTGCCAGCAGCTTCAGGGTAACTGAAGCTTTCTTT.

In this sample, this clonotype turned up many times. CDR3 sequence reads: CASTVGGRRDNEQFF. The CDR3 DNA reads TGTGCCAGCACGGTAGGCGGGAGGAGAGACAATGAGCAGTTCTTC. This sequence joins TRBV28 and TRBJ2-1, with 8 bases identical to TRBD2. This CDR3 region has 15 residues. From germline, CDR1 is MDHEN and CDR2 SYDVKM. V lost 7 bases and J lost 5; bases outside the gene matches: 10.

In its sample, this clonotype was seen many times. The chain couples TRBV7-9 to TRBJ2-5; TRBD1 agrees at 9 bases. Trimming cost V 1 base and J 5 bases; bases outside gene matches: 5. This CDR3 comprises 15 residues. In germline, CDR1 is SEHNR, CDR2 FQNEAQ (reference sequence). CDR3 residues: CASSLEQGARETQYF. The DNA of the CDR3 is TGTGCCAGCAGCTTAGAACAGGGGGCGAGGGAGACCCAGTACTTC.

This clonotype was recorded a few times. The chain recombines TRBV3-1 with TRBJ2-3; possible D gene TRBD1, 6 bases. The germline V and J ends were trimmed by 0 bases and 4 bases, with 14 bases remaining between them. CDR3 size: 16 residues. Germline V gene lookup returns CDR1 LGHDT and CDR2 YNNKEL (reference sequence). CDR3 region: CASSQDPWNRADTQYF. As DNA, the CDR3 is TGTGCCAGCAGCCAAGACCCCTGGAACAGGGCAGATACGCAGTATTTT.

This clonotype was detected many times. In DNA form, the CDR3 reads TGTGCCACCAGTGATCACGACTGGGGTACTAGCGGGACACTCAATGAGCAGTTCTTC. It is translated as CATSDHDWGTSGTLNEQFF. The chain employs TRBV24-1 and TRBJ2-1; 10 bases match TRBD2. J was trimmed by 6 bases and V by 3 bases; bases with no gene match: 16. The V gene's germline CDR1 is KGHDR and CDR2 SFDVKD. The CDR3 loop spans 19 amino acids.

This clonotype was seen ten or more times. CDR3 sequence (DNA): TGTGCCAGCAGCTTAGCACAGGGTGCCCAAGAGACCCAGTACTTC. Its protein is CASSLAQGAQETQYF. The chain uses TRBV7-8 and TRBJ2-5, with D possibly TRBD1 on 6 matching bases. The CDR3 spans 15 residues. The germline CDR1 and CDR2 sequences are SGHVS and FQNEAQ. V lost 0 bases and J 1 base, leaving 9 bases between the germline ends. The complete variable domain, with remaining parts taken from reference TRBV7-8 and TRBJ2-5, reads GAGVSQSPRYKVAKRGQDVALRCDPISGHVSLFWYQQALGQGPEFLTYFQNEAQLDKSGLPSDRFFAERPEGSVSTLKIQRTQQEDSAVYLCASSLAQGAQETQYFGPGTRLLVL.

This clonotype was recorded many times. As DNA, the CDR3 is TGTGCCAGCAGTTACGGGACAATGAACACTGAAGCTTTCTTT. Encoded protein: CASSYGTMNTEAFF. This rearrangement joins TRBV6-5 to TRBJ1-1, with a tentative D call TRBD1 (6 bases). V was pared by 2 bases and J by 0 bases, with 7 bases between. The CDR3 extends over 14 amino acids. Germline values: CDR1 MNHEY, CDR2 SVGAGI.

CDR3: CASSPASGADTQYF. The CDR3 coding sequence is TGTGCCAGCAGCCCGGCGTCAGGGGCAGATACGCAGTATTTT. This rearrangement joins TRBV7-2 to TRBJ2-3, with D maybe TRBD1 (6 bases). Looked up from germline, CDR1 is SGHTA and CDR2 is FQGNSA. The CDR3 runs to 14 residues. The germline V and J ends were trimmed by 5 bases and 4 bases, with 13 bases remaining between them.